This TCR beta chain was documented in a study of beta chain features in type 1 diabetes. General study points: PCR may have favored shorter templates equally in patients and controls. In all four CD4+ subsets, TCRB CDR3 length was significantly, moderately reduced in type 1 diabetes.

Reverse transcribing all isolated RNA meant expressed TCRB transcripts were sequenced. This table comes from immunoSEQ multiplex PCR, and its TCRdb copy is limited to in-frame clones, with some not included. Found here are 500,000 to 650,000 clones, about an eighth of them singletons; the top ten hold 0.09% to 0.15%. This clone was counted a few times. Its antigen is currently unknown. The material sequenced was naive CD4+ T cells from blood. The receptor's source is a man aged 25-45 years with type 1 diabetes.

CDR3 residues: CASSFTSGGMDTYEQYF. CDR3 coding DNA: TGTGCCAGCAGCTTCACTAGCGGGGGGATGGACACCTACGAGCAGTACTTC. V and J are TRBV7-2 and TRBJ2-7, with 12 bases identical to TRBD2. Germline CDR1 SGHTA, CDR2 FQGNSA. Unmatched junction bases numbered 8, after V lost 3 bases and J lost 2 bases. The CDR3 has 17 residues.